A selection of T cell receptor beta chains follows, all from one sample in a study of cytotoxic CD8 clonotypes in ibrutinib-treated CLL. Using immunoSEQ multiplex PCR, the repertoire was profiled, and TCRdb retains in-frame clones only, with some absent. Of about 180,000 clones listed, approximately 84% are singletons. Sequencing used PBMCs, obtained after 24 months of ibrutinib treatment. These receptors were taken from a human donor with chronic lymphocytic leukemia. Both conserved end residues are part of each CDR3. D genes are given only for firm matches. For some rows the clone size is stated as once, few or many, or as a class when expanded; others skip it.

v_call	d_call	clone_size	j_call	cdr3_nt	cdr3_aa
TRBV2	.	.	TRBJ2-3	TGTGCCAGCAGTATCGAGGGGGGCCTGGATACGCAGTATTTT	CASSIEGGLDTQYF
TRBV11-3	.	.	TRBJ1-3	TGTGCCAGCAGCCCGCGGGGTACTGGAAACACCATATATTTT	CASSPRGTGNTIYF
TRBV5-1	TRBD2	once	TRBJ2-3	TGCGCCAGCAGCCCAGGGACTAGCGGGGGCTTCTCGAGCACAGATACGCAGTATTTT	CASSPGTSGGFSSTDTQYF
TRBV12-5	.	.	TRBJ2-3	TGTGCTAGTGGTTTGCTTGACAAGGGCGATACGCAGTATTTT	CASGLLDKGDTQYF
TRBV6-5	.	.	TRBJ2-1	TGTGCCAGCAGAGAGGGACCACGCCAAGGGGAGCAGTTCTTC	CASREGPRQGEQFF
TRBV7-6	TRBD1	once	TRBJ1-1	TGTGCCAGCAGCTTAGGGACAGGAGTGAACACTGAAGCTTTCTTT	CASSLGTGVNTEAFF
TRBV7-9	TRBD1	once	TRBJ1-2	TGTGCCAGCAGCTTCGGAGGGACAGGGATATCCTCCTATGGCTACACCTTC	CASSFGGTGISSYGYTF
TRBV6-5	.	few	TRBJ1-1	TGTGCCAGCAGTTACGCCGCGGTGAACACTGAAGCTTTCTTT	CASSYAAVNTEAFF
TRBV5-1	TRBD1	.	TRBJ1-5	TGCGCCAGCAGCGCCTGGACAGGGGCGGGTCAGCCCCAGCATTTT	CASSAWTGAGQPQHF
TRBV6-6	TRBD2	.	TRBJ2-7	TGTGCCAGCGGGCCCACAGCGGGGGACGAGCAGTACTTC	CASGPTAGDEQYF
TRBV5-4	.	.	TRBJ2-6	TGTGCCAGCAGCTTGGAAATCGGCTTTCGCTCTGGGGCCAACGTCCTGACTTTC	CASSLEIGFRSGANVLTF
TRBV4-2	.	.	TRBJ1-2	TGTGCCAGCAGCCAAGGGGCGGCGTTCTATGGCTACACCTTC	CASSQGAAFYGYTF
TRBV30	.	.	TRBJ1-4	TGTGCCTGGATCGCAACTAATGAAAAACTGTTTTTT	CAWIATNEKLFF
TRBV18	.	once	TRBJ2-6	TGTGCCAGCTCACCATCAGCACAGGGAATGGCTGGGGCCAACGTCCTGACTTTC	CASSPSAQGMAGANVLTF
TRBV19	.	.	TRBJ1-1	TGTGCCAGTAGGGACCAAAGGGGGAACACTGAAGCTTTCTTT	CASRDQRGNTEAFF
TRBV6-6	.	.	TRBJ2-5	TGTGCCAGCAGTTTAGGGCAGCGTGAGACCCAGTACTTC	CASSLGQRETQYF
TRBV28	.	.	TRBJ2-7	TGTGCCAGCAGCTTGGGGACAGCGGGAGATGAGCAGTACTTC	CASSLGTAGDEQYF
TRBV19	.	.	TRBJ2-7	TGTGCCAGTAGTATTCTGGGCTCCGAGCAGTACTTC	CASSILGSEQYF
TRBV27	.	.	TRBJ2-7	TGTGCCAGCAGTTTCTCGGGAAGAGGACACGAGCAGTACTTC	CASSFSGRGHEQYF
TRBV27	TRBD2	.	TRBJ2-7	TGTGCCAGCAGTTTTTCCTCGGGACTAGCGGGAGGTCGGAACGAGCAGTACTTC	CASSFSSGLAGGRNEQYF
TRBV2	TRBD1	.	TRBJ1-5	TGTGCCAGCACCCCCCCGGGACAGGGTCGCCAGCCCCAGCATTTT	CASTPPGQGRQPQHF
TRBV2	TRBD2	.	TRBJ2-2	TGTGCCAGCAGTGAACGGGGCCTAGCGGGGAACACCGGGGAGCTGTTTTTT	CASSERGLAGNTGELFF
TRBV5-4	TRBD2	.	TRBJ2-1	TGTGCCAGCAGAGGATACGGGACTAGCAAGGGAGGAGGGCAGTTCTTC	CASRGYGTSKGGGQFF
TRBV19	.	.	TRBJ1-5	TGTGCCAGTAGAACTTCCGCGGCTGAAGGTGGGAGCAATCAGCCCCAGCATTTT	CASRTSAAEGGSNQPQHF
TRBV11-3	.	.	TRBJ2-1	TGTGCCAGCAGCCCGAGGGCCCCGACGAATGAGCAGTTCTTC	CASSPRAPTNEQFF
TRBV9	TRBD1	.	TRBJ1-1	TGTGCCAGCAGCCCCCGACAGGGGTTAAACACTGAAGCTTTCTTT	CASSPRQGLNTEAFF
TRBV5-4	TRBD1	.	TRBJ1-1	TGTGCCAGCAGCTTGAGTACAGGGGCCACTGAAGCTTTCTTT	CASSLSTGATEAFF
TRBV4-1	.	.	TRBJ2-7	TGCGCCAGCAGCCCAAAGTTCCCTACCTCCGAGCAGTACTTC	CASSPKFPTSEQYF
TRBV7-2	.	.	TRBJ1-5	TGTGCCAGCAGCTTGAGGCCCACAGGGAATTATCAGCCCCAGCATTTT	CASSLRPTGNYQPQHF
TRBV28	TRBD2	.	TRBJ2-7	TGTGCCAGCAGCAGCCCGGGGACTAGCGGCAGCTCCTACGAGCAGTACTTC	CASSSPGTSGSSYEQYF
TRBV28	.	.	TRBJ1-4	TGTGCCAGCAGTGAGACAACTAATGAAAAACTGTTTTTT	CASSETTNEKLFF
TRBV6-5	.	.	TRBJ2-7	TGTGCCAGCAGTTACTCCTCCCTCTACGAGCAGTACTTC	CASSYSSLYEQYF
TRBV30	.	.	TRBJ2-7	TGTGCCTGGAGTTCCCTCGGATACGAGCAGTACTTC	CAWSSLGYEQYF
TRBV28	TRBD1	.	TRBJ2-5	TGTGCCAGCAGTTTGGTAGGACAGGGGGCGGGGCAAGAGACCCAGTACTTC	CASSLVGQGAGQETQYF
TRBV27	TRBD2	.	TRBJ2-7	TGTGCCAGCAGTTCGGGACTAGCGGGGCGCTACGAGCAGTACTTC	CASSSGLAGRYEQYF
TRBV7-9	TRBD2	.	TRBJ2-1	TGTGCCAGCAGGCCCGGGACTAGCGGGGGGGTTGAGCAGTTCTTC	CASRPGTSGGVEQFF
TRBV7-3	.	.	TRBJ1-1	TGTGCCAGCAGCGGGACGACAGGGAACACTGAAGCTTTCTTT	CASSGTTGNTEAFF
TRBV19	.	.	TRBJ1-2	TGTGCCAGTAGGGCCAACGGAGGATCCTATGGCTACACCTTC	CASRANGGSYGYTF
TRBV21-1	.	.	TRBJ2-7	TGTGCCAGCAGCTGGGCACCTCGTTCCGAGCAGTACTTC	CASSWAPRSEQYF
TRBV7-8	TRBD2	.	TRBJ2-1	TGTGCCAGCAGCTCCCTAGCGGGAGTAGCTGAGCAGTTCTTC	CASSSLAGVAEQFF
TRBV18	.	.	TRBJ2-7	TGTGCCAGCTCACCTTCAGGAAGGTACGAGCAGTACTTC	CASSPSGRYEQYF
TRBV12-5	.	once	TRBJ1-1	TGTGCTAGTGGTTTAATAGAGTGGGGCCAGAGAAACACTGAAGCTTTCTTT	CASGLIEWGQRNTEAFF
TRBV6-5	.	.	TRBJ1-1	TGTGCCAGCAGACGACAGTTAGGGGGGAACACTGAAGCTTTCTTT	CASRRQLGGNTEAFF
TRBV9	.	.	TRBJ1-3	TGTGCCAGCAGCGTAGGCTCTCGCCGGATCTCTGGAAACACCATATATTTT	CASSVGSRRISGNTIYF
TRBV7-9	.	.	TRBJ2-7	TGTGCCAGCAGCTCGGGGGCCGGGTCCTACGAGCAGTACTTC	CASSSGAGSYEQYF
TRBV23-1	.	.	TRBJ2-6	TGCGCCAGCAGTCAACAGTCTAGGGGGGACTCTGGGGCCAACGTCCTGACTTTC	CASSQQSRGDSGANVLTF
TRBV7-2	TRBD1	.	TRBJ2-5	TGTGCCAGCAGCTTTACAGGGGGCGGGGAGACCCAGTACTTC	CASSFTGGGETQYF
TRBV6-1	.	.	TRBJ2-1	TGTGCCAGCAGTGAGCAGGGTATGGAGGAGCAGTTCTTC	CASSEQGMEEQFF
TRBV7-2	.	.	TRBJ2-7	TGTGCCAGCAGCTTTTTTAGTCCCCCGTCGTACGAGCAGTACTTC	CASSFFSPPSYEQYF
TRBV28	.	.	TRBJ1-5	TGTGCCAGCATACGCTCCGACACAACACTGGTGAATCAGCCCCAGCATTTT	CASIRSDTTLVNQPQHF